These 28 T cell receptor beta chains were sequenced from one sample in a study of cytomegalovirus exposure and HLA in healthy donors. Data came from immunoSEQ multiplex PCR; TCRdb stores just in-frame clones and leaves some out. The sample shows roughly 130,000 clones, approximately 87% of them seen only once. Sequenced input: PBMCs. Every receptor here comes from a man aged 18-30 years in good health and CMV-seronegative.

The rearrangement joins TRBV11-2 to TRBJ1-1; TRBD1 might be the D (6 bases). Germline CDR1 and CDR2: SGHAT and FQNNGV. The CDR3 is 16 amino acids. Trimming removed 1 base at V and 1 base at J, with 13 bases between. Written as DNA, the CDR3 is TGTGCCAGCAGCTTAGCCATACAGGGAACGAACACTGAAGCTTTCTTT. Translated: CASSLAIQGTNTEAFF.

This clone has a handful of counts. The V call is TRBV15, the J call TRBJ1-1; 7 positions agree with TRBD1. This CDR3 is 18 amino acids long. With V trimmed by 3 bases and J by 1 base, 14 bases remained unmatched. Germline V gene data show CDR1 as LNHNV and CDR2 as YYDKDF (reference sequence). The CDR3 nucleotides read TGTGCCACCAGCAGGGGGACCGTGACGACAGGGACGAACACTGAAGCTTTCTTT. It encodes CATSRGTVTTGTNTEAFF.

This chain links TRBV6-1 with TRBJ2-5, with D perhaps matching TRBD2 (5 bases). The CDR3 runs 12 residues. Germline V gene data show CDR1 as MNHNS and CDR2 as SASEGT. Deletions cut 4 bases from V and 5 bases from J, with 8 bases between. CDR3: CASSARVETQYF. The CDR3 bases are TGTGCCAGCAGTGCGCGGGTCGAGACCCAGTACTTC.

The chain links TRBV28 to TRBJ1-2; D gene uncertain. V lost 8 bases to trimming and J lost 4 bases, with 11 bases between them. Per germline, CDR1 MDHEN and CDR2 SYDVKM. This CDR3 contains 12 residues. CDR3 loop: CASVERSYGYTF. As DNA, the CDR3 is TGTGCCAGCGTCGAGAGATCCTATGGCTACACCTTC.

The chain has TRBV7-9 and TRBJ2-7, with 8 nucleotides matching TRBD1. The germline CDR1 and CDR2 sequences are SEHNR and FQNEAQ (reference sequence). V lost 5 bases and J lost 0; bases outside the gene matches: 6. The CDR3 has 15 residues. The CDR3 here is CASSPRTGSSYEQYF. CDR3 DNA: TGTGCCAGCAGCCCCCGGACAGGGAGCTCCTACGAGCAGTACTTC. Looking up the rest from reference TRBV7-9 and TRBJ2-7 gives the full variable domain: DTGVSQNPRHKITKRGQNVTFRCDPISEHNRLYWYRQTLGQGPEFLTYFQNEAQLEKSRLLSDRFSAERPKGSFSTLEIQRTEQGDSAMYLCASSPRTGSSYEQYFGPGTRLTVT.

J is TRBJ2-1 and V is TRBV27; a possible D gene is TRBD2 (5 bases). CDR3 length equals 17 residues. Germline loops: CDR1 MNHEY, CDR2 SMNVEV (reference sequence). The V end lost 6 bases, the J end lost 1 base, and 19 bases lay between the germline ends. The CDR3 loop reads CASSRTPDFPSYNEQFF. CDR3 nucleotides: TGTGCCAGCAGCCGCACCCCGGACTTCCCGTCCTACAATGAGCAGTTCTTC.

The CDR3 nucleotides read TGTGCCAGCAACTGGGGACAGTCACATCAGCCCCAGCATTTT. It encodes CASNWGQSHQPQHF. The rearrangement links TRBV19 to TRBJ1-5, with 7 nucleotides matching TRBD1. V lost 9 bases, J lost 5 bases, and 10 bases stayed unmatched. This CDR3 region has 14 residues. Germline V lookup: CDR1 LNHDA, CDR2 SQIVND (reference sequence).

The chain recombines TRBV6-5 with TRBJ1-1, with 7 bases identical to TRBD1. Trimming cost V 6 bases and J 4 bases; bases outside gene matches: 8. From germline, CDR1 is MNHEY and CDR2 SVGAGI. The CDR3 length is 14 residues. The CDR3, as DNA: TGTGCCAGCAGGCTACAGGGGAGGACCACTGAAGCTTTCTTT. Translated: CASRLQGRTTEAFF.

DNA for the CDR3: TGTGCCAGCAGCTTAGTGGGAGGATACACAGATACGCAGTATTTT. Translated, it gives CASSLVGGYTDTQYF. V is TRBV7-6 and J is TRBJ2-3; possibly TRBD2 for D (6 bases). Trimming took 1 base from V and 2 from J, leaving 10 bases between them. The CDR3 consists of 15 residues. Germline CDR1 reads SGHVS; CDR2 reads FNYEAQ.

The chain carries TRBV5-5 and TRBJ1-5; 9 nucleotides line up with TRBD1. V dropped 5 bases and J dropped 2; count of bases not matched to a gene: 11. Germline values: CDR1 SGHKS, CDR2 YYEKEE (reference sequence). There are 17 residues in the CDR3. The CDR3 DNA is TGTGCCAGCAGACCGAGCCTTTACAGGGGGCGCAATCAGCCCCAGCATTTT. It is translated as CASRPSLYRGRNQPQHF.

The V call is TRBV11-2, the J call TRBJ2-2; D perhaps matches TRBD2 (5 bases). Deletions cut 6 bases from V and 3 bases from J, with 14 bases between. The CDR3 extends over 15 amino acids. Germline lookup yields CDR1 SGHAT and CDR2 FQNNGV. As DNA, the CDR3 is TGTGCCAGCAGAGATTTTAGCGATTACACCGGGGAGCTGTTTTTT. This sequence encodes CASRDFSDYTGELFF.

The chain carries TRBV27 and TRBJ2-5, with D tentatively TRBD1 (5 bases). The CDR3 is 13 residues long. Between the trimmed V and J ends, which lost 5 bases and 5 bases, there was a span of 12 bases. Germline assignment: CDR1 MNHEY and CDR2 SMNVEV (reference sequence). This chain's CDR3 is CASSRPGFETQYF. DNA of the CDR3: TGTGCCAGCAGTCGTCCAGGGTTTGAGACCCAGTACTTC.

There are many counts of this clone. The V and J genes are TRBV5-1 and TRBJ2-3, with a possible D match to TRBD1 (7 bases). Per the germline V gene, CDR1 is SGHRS and CDR2 is YFSETQ. The CDR3 totals 17 residues. Trimming removed 3 bases at V and 0 bases at J, with 17 bases between. The CDR3 DNA reads TGCGCCAGCAGCTCCCGAGGGGGCGGGACTAGCACAGATACGCAGTATTTT. This encodes CASSSRGGGTSTDTQYF.

The count of this clone is one. The V and J genes are TRBV7-9 and TRBJ2-1; D possibly corresponds to TRBD1 (7 bases). CDR1 and CDR2 from the germline V gene are SEHNR and FQNEAQ (reference sequence). There are 16 residues in the CDR3. Trimming removed 5 bases at V and 10 bases at J, with 24 bases between. CDR3 DNA: TGTGCCAGCAGCCCCGTGGAGGGACAGTCGGAGGAGGAGCAGTTCTTC. This gives the protein CASSPVEGQSEEEQFF.

The chain couples TRBV11-2 to TRBJ2-1; 8 bases agree with TRBD2. The J segment lost 0 bases and the V segment lost 5 bases, leaving 6 bases of the junction unmatched. Germline V gene lookup returns CDR1 SGHAT and CDR2 FQNNGV. CDR3 length: 16 residues. CDR3 in amino acids: CASSHQRGGSYNEQFF. In DNA form, the CDR3 reads TGTGCCAGCAGCCACCAACGGGGGGGCTCCTACAATGAGCAGTTCTTC.

V usage is TRBV10-2 and J usage is TRBJ2-7; 9 positions agree with TRBD1. Trimming removed 7 bases from V and 5 bases from J; junction bases left unmatched: 9. The germline V gene has CDR1 WSHSY and CDR2 SAAADI. The CDR3 sequence is 14 residues long. CDR3 nucleotides: TGCGCCAGCACTAGGGGACAGGGTAGCCACGAGCAGTACTTC. Translating gives CASTRGQGSHEQYF.

The chain recombines TRBV6-4 with TRBJ2-5; 10 nucleotides match TRBD2. The CDR3 totals 14 residues. The J segment lost 5 bases and the V segment lost 2 bases, leaving 2 bases of the junction unmatched. Germline V gives CDR1 MRHNA, CDR2 SNTAGT. The CDR3 sequence: CASSDSGGAETQYF. The CDR3 DNA sequence: TGTGCCAGCAGTGACAGCGGGGGGGCCGAGACCCAGTACTTC.

The chain couples TRBV10-1 to TRBJ2-1; 13 positions match TRBD2. The CDR3 length is 15 residues. CDR1 is WNHNN, CDR2 SYGVQD, per germline (reference sequence). V dropped 6 bases and J dropped 7; count of bases not matched to a gene: 6. CDR3 sequence: CASSSGTSGTNEQFF. In DNA form, the CDR3 reads TGCGCCAGCAGCTCCGGGACTAGCGGGACTAATGAGCAGTTCTTC.

The rearrangement uses TRBV6-5 and TRBJ1-3; 7 bases align to TRBD1. The CDR3 is made up of 14 amino acids. Per germline, CDR1 MNHEY and CDR2 SVGAGI. The V and J ends lost 6 bases and 4 bases, in that order; junction bases with no gene match: 6. The DNA of the CDR3 is TGTGCCAGCAGCTACGGGACAGCAGGAAACACCATATATTTT. Residues: CASSYGTAGNTIYF.

This chain connects TRBV6-1 to TRBJ1-2; 8 bases line up with TRBD1. Trimming took 5 bases from V and 5 from J; bases not matched to a gene: 10. The CDR3 is 15 residues long. CDR1 is MNHNS, CDR2 SASEGT, per germline. The CDR3 region is CASSSSAGGGYGYTF. The CDR3 nucleotides read TGTGCCAGCAGTTCGTCCGCAGGGGGCGGGTATGGCTACACCTTC.

The chain carries TRBV7-9 and TRBJ2-7, with 10 nucleotides matching TRBD2. The CDR3 has 16 residues. With V trimmed by 5 bases and J by 1 base, 8 bases remained unmatched. Germline CDR1 SEHNR, CDR2 FQNEAQ (reference sequence). CDR3 sequence (DNA): TGTGCCAGCAGCGACGGTAGCGGGAGGTCTTCCTACGAGCAGTACTTC. Protein sequence: CASSDGSGRSSYEQYF.

This chain joins TRBV5-1 and TRBJ2-1; 12 bases are shared with TRBD2. V lost 0 bases to trimming and J lost 10 bases; unmatched junction nucleotides: 2. CDR1 is SGHRS, CDR2 YFSETQ, per germline. The CDR3 runs to 14 residues. Written as DNA, the CDR3 is TGCGCCAGCAGCTTGGTCGGGACTAGCGGGGAGCAGTTCTTC. It encodes CASSLVGTSGEQFF.

The genes are TRBV7-8 and TRBJ1-2; TRBD1 might be the D (5 bases). This CDR3 comprises 13 residues. The germline V and J ends were trimmed by 1 base and 13 bases, with 16 bases remaining between them. The germline gives CDR1 SGHVS, CDR2 FQNEAQ. CDR3 sequence reads: CASSLGGLREFTF. The CDR3 DNA reads as TGTGCCAGCAGCTTAGGGGGACTGAGAGAGTTCACCTTC.

This chain connects TRBV30 to TRBJ2-5; no clear D. The CDR3 consists of 15 residues. Germline CDR1 GTSNPN, CDR2 SVGIG (reference sequence). V dropped 2 bases and J dropped 5 bases, with 18 bases sitting between them. In DNA form, the CDR3 reads TGTGCCTGGAGTCCGGTCAATCCTGTCGGGGAGACCCAGTACTTC. The encoded protein is CAWSPVNPVGETQYF.

The chain has TRBV28 and TRBJ2-7; maybe TRBD1 (7 bases). CDR3 size: 14 residues. V lost 7 bases and J lost 5, with 18 bases in between. The germline V gene has CDR1 MDHEN and CDR2 SYDVKM. The CDR3: CASKETGRTDEQYF. CDR3 coding DNA: TGTGCCAGCAAGGAGACAGGGAGGACGGACGAGCAGTACTTC.

The rearrangement links TRBV2 to TRBJ2-2, with 7 bases that match TRBD2. V was pared by 5 bases and J by 4 bases, with 4 bases of the junction left unmatched. Germline CDR1 is SNHLY and CDR2 is FYNNEI. This CDR3 has 14 residues. CDR3 sequence: CASSLREGTGELFF. CDR3 bases: TGTGCCAGCAGTCTAAGGGAGGGCACCGGGGAGCTGTTTTTT.

V and J are TRBV19 and TRBJ1-5, with D unresolved. CDR1 and CDR2 (germline): LNHDA, SQIVND (reference sequence). Trimming shortened V by 3 bases and J by 3 bases, and 12 bases separated the two germline ends. The CDR3 length is 15 residues. CDR3 sequence: CASSIGMRNNQPQHF. Here the CDR3 DNA reads TGTGCCAGTAGTATCGGGATGAGGAACAATCAGCCCCAGCATTTT. The full variable domain, with the rest looked up from reference TRBV19 and TRBJ1-5, is DGGITQSPKYLFRKEGQNVTLSCEQNLNHDAMYWYRQDPGQGLRLIYYSQIVNDFQKGDIAEGYSVSREKKESFPLTVTSAQKNPTAFYLCASSIGMRNNQPQHFGDGTRLSIL.

The chain employs TRBV10-3 and TRBJ2-7, with D maybe TRBD2 (6 bases). Trimming took 6 bases from V and 3 from J, leaving 9 bases between them. In germline, CDR1 is ENHRY, CDR2 SYGVKD. CDR3 length: 12 residues. The CDR3 bases are TGTGCCATCAGCGGGAGTATCTACGAGCAGTACTTC. Translation: CAISGSIYEQYF.